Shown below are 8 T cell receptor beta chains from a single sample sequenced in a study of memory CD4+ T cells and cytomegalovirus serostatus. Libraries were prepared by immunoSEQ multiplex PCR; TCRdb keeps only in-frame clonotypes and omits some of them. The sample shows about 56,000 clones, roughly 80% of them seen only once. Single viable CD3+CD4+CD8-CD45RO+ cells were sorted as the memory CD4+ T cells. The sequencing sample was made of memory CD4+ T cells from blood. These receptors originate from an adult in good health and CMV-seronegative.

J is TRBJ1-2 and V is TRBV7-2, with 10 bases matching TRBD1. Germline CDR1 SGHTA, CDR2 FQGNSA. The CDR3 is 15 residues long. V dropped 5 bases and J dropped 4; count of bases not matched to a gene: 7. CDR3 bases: TGTGCCAGCAGCCCTTGGACAGGGGGGGCCTATGGCTACACCTTC. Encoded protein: CASSPWTGGAYGYTF.

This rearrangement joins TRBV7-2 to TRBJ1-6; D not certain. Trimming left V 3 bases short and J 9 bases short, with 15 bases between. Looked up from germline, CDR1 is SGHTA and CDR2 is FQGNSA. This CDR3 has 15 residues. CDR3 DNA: TGTGCCAGCAGCTTGGATCCCGACTTTTTTTCACCCCTCCACTTT. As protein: CASSLDPDFFSPLHF.

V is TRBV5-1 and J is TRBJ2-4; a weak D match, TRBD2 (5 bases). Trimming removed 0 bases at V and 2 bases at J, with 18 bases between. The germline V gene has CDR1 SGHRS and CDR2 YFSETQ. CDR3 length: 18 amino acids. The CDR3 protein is CASSLDTTGYGSKNIQYF. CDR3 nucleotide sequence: TGCGCCAGCAGCTTGGATACGACGGGGTATGGTTCCAAAAACATTCAGTACTTC.

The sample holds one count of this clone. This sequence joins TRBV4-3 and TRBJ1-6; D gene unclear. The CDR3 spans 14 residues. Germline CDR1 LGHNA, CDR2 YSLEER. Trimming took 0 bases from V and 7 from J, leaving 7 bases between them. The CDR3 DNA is TGCGCCAGCAGCCAAGAGCCCGGCAATTCACCCCTCCACTTT. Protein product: CASSQEPGNSPLHF.

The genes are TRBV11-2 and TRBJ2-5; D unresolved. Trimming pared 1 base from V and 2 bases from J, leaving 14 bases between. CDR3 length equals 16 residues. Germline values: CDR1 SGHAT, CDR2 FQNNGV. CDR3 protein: CASSLGLGRRQETQYF. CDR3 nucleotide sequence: TGTGCCAGCAGCTTAGGGTTGGGCAGGCGTCAAGAGACCCAGTACTTC.

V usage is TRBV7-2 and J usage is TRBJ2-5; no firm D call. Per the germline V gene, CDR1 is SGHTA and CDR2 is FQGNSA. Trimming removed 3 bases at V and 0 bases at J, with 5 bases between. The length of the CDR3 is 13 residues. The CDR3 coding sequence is TGTGCCAGCAGCTTCCACAACCAAGAGACCCAGTACTTC. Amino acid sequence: CASSFHNQETQYF.

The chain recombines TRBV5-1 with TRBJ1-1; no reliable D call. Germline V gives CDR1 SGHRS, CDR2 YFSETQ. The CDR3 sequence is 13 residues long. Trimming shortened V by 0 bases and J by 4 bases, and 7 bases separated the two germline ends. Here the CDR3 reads CASSLADGTEAFF. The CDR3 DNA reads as TGCGCCAGCAGCTTGGCGGACGGCACTGAAGCTTTCTTT.

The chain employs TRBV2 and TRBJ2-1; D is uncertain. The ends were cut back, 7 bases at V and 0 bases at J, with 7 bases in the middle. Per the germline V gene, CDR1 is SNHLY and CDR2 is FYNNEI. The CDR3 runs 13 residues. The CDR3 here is CASIQSSYNEQFF. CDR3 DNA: TGTGCCAGCATTCAAAGCTCCTACAATGAGCAGTTCTTC.